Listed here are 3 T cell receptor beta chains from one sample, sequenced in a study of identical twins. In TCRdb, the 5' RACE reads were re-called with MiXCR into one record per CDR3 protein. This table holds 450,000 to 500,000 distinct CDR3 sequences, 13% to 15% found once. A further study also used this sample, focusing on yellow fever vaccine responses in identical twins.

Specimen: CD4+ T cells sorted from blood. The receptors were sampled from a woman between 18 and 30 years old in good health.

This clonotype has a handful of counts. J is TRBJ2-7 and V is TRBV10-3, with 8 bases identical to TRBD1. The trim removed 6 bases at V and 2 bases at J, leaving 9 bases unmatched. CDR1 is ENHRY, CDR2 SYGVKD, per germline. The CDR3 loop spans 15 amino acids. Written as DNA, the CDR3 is TGTGCCATCAGCCAAGACAGGACAGGGACCTACGAGCAGTACTTC. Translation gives CAISQDRTGTYEQYF.

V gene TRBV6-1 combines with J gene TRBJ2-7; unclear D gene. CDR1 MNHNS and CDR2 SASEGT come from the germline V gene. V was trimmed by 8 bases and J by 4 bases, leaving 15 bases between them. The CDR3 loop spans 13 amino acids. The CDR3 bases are TGTGCCAGCCAGCGTGGTCGGCTATACGAGCAGTACTTC. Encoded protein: CASQRGRLYEQYF.

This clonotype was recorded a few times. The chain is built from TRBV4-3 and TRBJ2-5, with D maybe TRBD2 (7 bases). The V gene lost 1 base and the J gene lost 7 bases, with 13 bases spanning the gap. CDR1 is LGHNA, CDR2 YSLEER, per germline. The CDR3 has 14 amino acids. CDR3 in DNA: TGCGCCAGCAGCCAAGGGGATAGGGGGGGGACCCAGTACTTC. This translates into CASSQGDRGGTQYF.